Following are 5 T cell receptor beta chains from one sample sequenced in a study of T-cell memory formation after mild COVID-19. TCRdb independently ran MiXCR on the 5' RACE reads; one entry per CDR3 protein. Counted here are about 430,000 distinct CDR3 sequences, roughly 18% occurring once; the ten biggest clones make up 20% to 25%. Sequencing was performed on PBMCs or a T cell subset sorted from them (not recorded which). The source of these receptors is a young man who had mild COVID-19 (a few samples of this study predate the infection). Cell type and time point are not known.

The chain joins TRBV5-1 to TRBJ2-7, with D possibly TRBD1 on 6 matching bases. The V gene's germline CDR1 is SGHRS and CDR2 YFSETQ. The ends were cut back, 0 bases at V and 3 bases at J, with 10 bases in the middle. This CDR3 is built from 14 residues. In nucleotides, the CDR3 is TGCGCCAGCAGCTTGGATGGCAGGGGCTACGAGCAGTACTTC. This translates into CASSLDGRGYEQYF.

V gene TRBV29-1 combines with J gene TRBJ2-3; 7 positions agree with TRBD2. The germline V gene encodes CDR1 SQVTM and CDR2 ANQGSEA. CDR3 length: 15 amino acids. Trimming at V came to 1 base and at J to 2 bases, leaving 6 bases not matched to a gene. The CDR3 DNA sequence: TGCAGCGTTGAAGTTGGGCGGGGGAACACAGATACGCAGTATTTT. Translating gives CSVEVGRGNTDTQYF.

V and J are TRBV18 and TRBJ1-1, with 8 nucleotides matching TRBD1. The V and J ends lost 0 bases and 3 bases, in that order; junction bases with no gene match: 6. Per the germline V gene, CDR1 is KGHSH and CDR2 is LQKENI. This CDR3 has 16 residues. This CDR3 reads CASSPPGQGGDTEAFF. The CDR3 DNA sequence: TGTGCCAGCTCACCACCCGGACAGGGAGGAGACACTGAAGCTTTCTTT.

The DNA for the CDR3 is TGCGCCAGCAGCCAGCGGAACAGGTCCCCCCGCGGAAAACTGTTTTTT. Translating gives CASSQRNRSPRGKLFF. The chain has TRBV4-3 and TRBJ1-4; D is perhaps TRBD1 (5 bases). Germline V lookup: CDR1 LGHNA, CDR2 YSLEER. CDR3 size: 16 residues. Trimming cost V 3 bases and J 10 bases, with 21 bases left between them.

CDR3 sequence (DNA): TGCGCCAGCAGCTTGGAGTTAAGGGCCGAGCAGTACTTC. It specifies CASSLELRAEQYF. The V and J genes are TRBV5-1 and TRBJ2-7; D is uncertain. V was trimmed by 0 bases and J by 6 bases, leaving 10 bases between them. This CDR3 contains 13 residues. Per the germline V gene, CDR1 is SGHRS and CDR2 is YFSETQ.